The entry that follows covers one TCR beta chain sequence. The CDR3 has 15 residues. Each CDR3 protein gets one entry in TCRdb, which reprocessed the 5' RACE reads and gives no DNA. The sample has around 200,000 distinct CDR3 sequences, and its top ten clones hold roughly 1.5%. The entry originates in a study of monozygotic twins with inflammatory bowel disease. Sequences were obtained from blood. The receptor comes from a human donor with ulcerative colitis or Crohn's disease, or a healthy co-twin of an affected twin (not recorded which). The chain combines TRBV12-3 or TRBV12-4 with TRBJ2-1; lacking DNA, the TRBD1 call made by TCRdb goes unchecked. The CDR3 reads CASCSGESSYNEQFF.